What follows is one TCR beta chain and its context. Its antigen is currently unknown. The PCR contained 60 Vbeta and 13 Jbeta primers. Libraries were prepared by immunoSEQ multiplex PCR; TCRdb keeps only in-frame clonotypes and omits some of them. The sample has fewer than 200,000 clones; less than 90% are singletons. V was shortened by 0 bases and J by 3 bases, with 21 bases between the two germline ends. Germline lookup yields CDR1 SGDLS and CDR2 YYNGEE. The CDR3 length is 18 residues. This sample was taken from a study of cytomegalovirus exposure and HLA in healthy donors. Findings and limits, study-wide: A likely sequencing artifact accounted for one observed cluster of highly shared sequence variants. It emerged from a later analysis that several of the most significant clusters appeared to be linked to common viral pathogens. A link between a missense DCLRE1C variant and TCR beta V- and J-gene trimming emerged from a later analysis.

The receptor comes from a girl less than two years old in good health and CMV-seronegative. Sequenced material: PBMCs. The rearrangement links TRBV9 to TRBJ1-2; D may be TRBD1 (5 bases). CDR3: CASSVEDLQGLTDYGYTF. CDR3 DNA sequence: TGTGCCAGCAGCGTAGAGGATCTCCAGGGTCTAACTGACTATGGCTACACCTTC. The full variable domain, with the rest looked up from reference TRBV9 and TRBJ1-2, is DSGVTQTPKHLITATGQRVTLRCSPRSGDLSVYWYQQSLDQGLQFLIQYYNGEERAKGNILERFSAQQFPDLHSELNLSSLELGDSALYFCASSVEDLQGLTDYGYTFGSGTRLTVV.